Each of the 18 T cell receptor beta chains below was sequenced from the same sample in a study of beta chain features in type 1 diabetes. Study-level points and caveats: In all four CD4+ subsets, TCRB CDR3 length was significantly, moderately reduced in type 1 diabetes.

Reverse transcribing all isolated RNA meant expressed TCRB transcripts were sequenced. Clones were sequenced by immunoSEQ multiplex PCR, and TCRdb holds only the in-frame ones, with some missing. The sample comprises some 330,000 clones, around 13% of which are singletons, and around 0.01% rests with the top ten. Antigens for these TCRs are unknown. The sequencing input was naive CD4+ T cells from blood. These receptors came from a woman between 18 and 30 years old with type 1 diabetes.

In this sample, this clone turned up a few times. This rearrangement joins TRBV7-8 to TRBJ1-1; D is uncertain. The CDR3 extends over 13 amino acids. The ends were cut back, 5 bases at V and 1 base at J, with 8 bases in the middle. The germline V gene encodes CDR1 SGHVS and CDR2 FQNEAQ. In DNA, the CDR3 is TGTGCCAGCAGCCTTCTTCCGAACACTGAAGCTTTCTTT. Translating it yields CASSLLPNTEAFF.

This clone was detected only a few times. V and J are TRBV9 and TRBJ2-7; D perhaps matches TRBD2 (5 bases). Germline V gene lookup returns CDR1 SGDLS and CDR2 YYNGEE. V lost 3 bases and J 6 bases, leaving 13 bases between the germline ends. The CDR3 totals 13 residues. The CDR3 reads CASSARIEGEQYF. The CDR3 region has the DNA TGTGCCAGCAGCGCGCGGATCGAGGGCGAGCAGTACTTC.

The chain employs TRBV2 and TRBJ2-1; unclear D gene. CDR1 and CDR2 (germline): SNHLY, FYNNEI. This CDR3 is 11 amino acids long. Trimming took off 6 bases at V and 8 bases at J, with 8 bases between the two ends. The CDR3 loop is CASRPEYEQFF. CDR3 nucleotide sequence: TGTGCCAGCAGGCCCGAGTATGAGCAGTTCTTC.

This chain connects TRBV11-2 to TRBJ2-5; 7 bases are a match to TRBD2. The CDR3 length is 14 residues. Germline V gene lookup returns CDR1 SGHAT and CDR2 FQNNGV. V trimming: 8 bases; J trimming: 1 base; junction bases outside the gene matches: 7. CDR3 region: CASWGGALQETQYF. CDR3 nucleotide sequence: TGTGCCAGCTGGGGAGGGGCACTCCAAGAGACCCAGTACTTC.

This chain uses TRBV10-3 with TRBJ2-7, with 10 bases identical to TRBD1. J lost 1 base, V lost 2 bases, and 14 bases had no gene match. The length of the CDR3 is 19 residues. Germline lookup yields CDR1 ENHRY and CDR2 SYGVKD. The CDR3 region is CAISEPQGFDRGPSYEQYF. The CDR3 bases are TGTGCCATCAGTGAGCCCCAGGGTTTTGACAGGGGGCCATCCTACGAGCAGTACTTC.

This sequence joins TRBV25-1 and TRBJ1-6; tentatively, D is TRBD1 (5 bases). V was clipped by 5 bases and J by 7 bases, with 12 bases between them. This CDR3 has 14 amino acids. From germline, CDR1 is MGHDK and CDR2 SYGVNS. CDR3: CASSPQGGNSPLHF. The CDR3 region has the DNA TGTGCCAGCAGTCCTCAGGGAGGCAATTCACCCCTCCACTTT.

This clone has only a few counts. This chain links TRBV11-3 with TRBJ2-6; 8 bases match TRBD1. The CDR3 loop spans 16 amino acids. Looked up from germline, CDR1 is SGHNT and CDR2 is YENEEA. The V segment lost 1 base and the J segment 2 bases; nucleotides outside the gene matches: 1. The CDR3 is CASSLGRGPGANVLTF. In DNA form, the CDR3 reads TGTGCCAGCAGCTTAGGCAGGGGGCCTGGGGCCAACGTCCTGACTTTC.

This clone was detected only a few times. The chain uses TRBV28 and TRBJ2-7; D is perhaps TRBD2 (6 bases). Trimming removed 7 bases from V and 4 bases from J, with 20 bases in between. The germline V gene encodes CDR1 MDHEN and CDR2 SYDVKM. CDR3 length equals 15 residues. Here the CDR3 reads CASTGRGNREYEQYF. The CDR3 region has the DNA TGTGCCAGCACCGGAAGGGGCAACCGGGAGTACGAGCAGTACTTC.

As concerns this clone: Other DNA sequences in this specimen translate into the identical CDR3. The rearrangement links TRBV7-9 to TRBJ2-5; no definite D call. Looked up from germline, CDR1 is SEHNR and CDR2 is FQNEAQ (reference sequence). CDR3 length equals 11 residues. The ends were cut back, 6 bases at V and 4 bases at J, with 6 bases in the middle. The CDR3 loop reads CASRSGETQYF. The CDR3 nucleotides read TGTGCCAGCAGATCAGGAGAGACCCAGTACTTC.

In this sample, this clone turned up a few times. The chain has TRBV27 and TRBJ2-5; TRBD1 might be the D (5 bases). The V end was cut by 5 bases, the J end by 0 bases, with 10 bases between. CDR1 is MNHEY and CDR2 is SMNVEV in the germline V gene (reference sequence). The CDR3 loop spans 14 amino acids. The CDR3, as DNA: TGTGCCAGCAGTCCGACAGCCTACCAAGAGACCCAGTACTTC. Its translation is CASSPTAYQETQYF.

The chain employs TRBV7-9 and TRBJ1-5, with D perhaps TRBD1 (6 bases). This CDR3 is built from 14 residues. Trimming removed 5 bases from V and 6 bases from J, with 14 bases in between. Looked up from germline, CDR1 is SEHNR and CDR2 is FQNEAQ (reference sequence). CDR3 protein: CASSRGGEIQPQHF. The CDR3 DNA reads as TGTGCCAGCAGCCGAGGGGGGGAGATTCAGCCCCAGCATTTT. Drawing the rest from reference TRBV7-9 and TRBJ1-5, the complete variable domain is DTGVSQNPRHKITKRGQNVTFRCDPISEHNRLYWYRQTLGQGPEFLTYFQNEAQLEKSRLLSDRFSAERPKGSFSTLEIQRTEQGDSAMYLCASSRGGEIQPQHFGDGTRLSIL.

This clone was counted only a few times. This chain uses TRBV18 with TRBJ2-6; D remains unclear. The CDR3 consists of 16 residues. Trimming took off 3 bases at V and 3 bases at J, with 12 bases between the two ends. CDR1 and CDR2 (germline): KGHSH, LQKENI. The CDR3 DNA reads as TGTGCCAGCTCACCTATGACAACTCTTGGGGCCAACGTCCTGACTTTC. It codes for CASSPMTTLGANVLTF.

The chain joins TRBV28 to TRBJ2-7; the D gene is possibly TRBD1 (7 bases). The CDR3 is made up of 15 amino acids. Trimming pared 6 bases from V and 1 base from J, leaving 16 bases between. Germline CDR1 MDHEN, CDR2 SYDVKM. CDR3 protein: CASSGTGAGSYEQYF. CDR3 bases: TGTGCCAGCAGCGGTACAGGGGCGGGGTCCTACGAGCAGTACTTC.

This clone showed up just a few times. V gene TRBV29-1 combines with J gene TRBJ2-7, with 8 nucleotides matching TRBD2. The junction had 9 bases not matched to a gene; V was cut back by 5 bases and J by 6 bases. This CDR3 region has 13 residues. Germline V gene lookup returns CDR1 SQVTM and CDR2 ANQGSEA. CDR3 nucleotide sequence: TGCAGCGTTACAGGTAGCGGGAATTTCGAGCAGTACTTC. The encoded protein is CSVTGSGNFEQYF.

This chain uses TRBV5-6 with TRBJ1-5; weak D call: TRBD1 (5 bases). Trimming pared 6 bases from V and 1 base from J, leaving 14 bases between. From germline, CDR1 is SGHDT and CDR2 YYEEEE. The CDR3 runs to 15 residues. The CDR3 DNA follows: TGTGCCAGCACCCTAAGGGGCCCAAGCAATCAGCCCCAGCATTTT. Translating it yields CASTLRGPSNQPQHF.

The CDR3 loop reads CASSSLYYPSYEQYF. CDR3 in DNA: TGTGCCAGCAGCTCCCTGTACTACCCCAGTTACGAGCAGTACTTC. The V and J genes are TRBV21-1 and TRBJ2-7; the table's D gene call, TRBD2, was not cross checked with the DNA. TRBV21-1 corresponds to a pseudogene. This CDR3 is 15 amino acids long.

The J gene is TRBJ2-5, the V gene TRBV29-1; D gene uncertain. This CDR3 contains 13 residues. CDR1 SQVTM and CDR2 ANQGSEA come from the germline V gene. The CDR3 region is CTAARSPQETQYF. In DNA form, the CDR3 reads TGCACCGCGGCCCGCTCTCCCCAAGAGACCCAGTACTTC.

The chain links TRBV30 to TRBJ2-1; 11 bases are shared with TRBD2. Trimming cost V 3 bases and J 0 bases; bases outside gene matches: 7. CDR1 and CDR2 from the germline V gene are GTSNPN and SVGIG (reference sequence). The CDR3 is made up of 17 amino acids. In DNA form, the CDR3 reads TGTGCCTGGAGGGGTAGCGGGAGGGCGGTCTCCTACAATGAGCAGTTCTTC. Translation: CAWRGSGRAVSYNEQFF.